This T cell receptor (beta chain) appears in the sequencing data of a study of blood T cell repertoires in COVID-19. Whole-study context: Donors in the United States, Italy and Spain gave samples during acute or convalescent COVID-19. T cells, B-cell-depleted T cells, or PBMCs supplied cDNA or gDNA.

Original methodology: Amplifying reference gene primers gave estimates of nucleated cell counts. Method: immunoSEQ multiplex PCR; TCRdb's copy keeps in-frame clones and lacks some. For V, J and clone size, that table is used; D and trimming come from the DNA. The sample comprises 150,000 to 200,000 clones, roughly four fifths of which are singletons, and 10% to 15% rests with the top ten. CDR3 length: 14 amino acids. Germline-derived CDR1 and CDR2 are SGHRS and YFSETQ. Trimming pared 0 bases from V and 5 bases from J, leaving 9 bases between. The TCR comes from a man aged 70-80 years who had recovered from COVID-19. V gene TRBV5-1 combines with J gene TRBJ2-1, with D uncertain. Sequences were obtained from peripheral blood. This chain's CDR3 is CASSLAERDNEQFF. The CDR3 DNA follows: TGCGCCAGCAGCTTGGCTGAGCGTGACAATGAGCAGTTCTTC.